Below are 24 T cell receptor beta chains sequenced from a single sample in a study of glioma-infiltrating T cells after dendritic cell vaccination. Libraries were prepared by immunoSEQ multiplex PCR; TCRdb keeps only in-frame clonotypes and omits some of them. Of 40,000 to 60,000 clones listed, 85% are singletons. The sample here was blood, taken before dendritic cell vaccination. The receptors come from a human donor with glioblastoma.

The chain has TRBV9 and TRBJ2-1; possibly TRBD1 for D (5 bases). The CDR3 length is 14 residues. Between the trimmed V and J ends, which lost 0 bases and 8 bases, there was a span of 12 bases. Germline CDR1 reads SGDLS; CDR2 reads YYNGEE. In DNA, the CDR3 is TGTGCCAGCAGCGTAGGGGTCAGGGAAGATGAGCAGTTCTTC. It encodes CASSVGVREDEQFF.

This clone was observed a handful of times. Here the CDR3 DNA reads TGTGCCAGTAGTATAGTAGGCGGGAGGGCGGTTAATGAGCAGTTCTTC. It is translated as CASSIVGGRAVNEQFF. The chain links TRBV19 to TRBJ2-1, with 9 bases matching TRBD2. The CDR3 runs to 16 residues. Losses at the gene ends were 1 base for V and 7 bases for J; bases not matched to a gene: 8. Germline CDR1 is LNHDA and CDR2 is SQIVND (reference sequence).

This clone was seen only once. The chain uses TRBV9 and TRBJ1-1, with TRBD1 matching over 7 bases. This CDR3 is built from 16 residues. Unmatched junction bases numbered 10, after V lost 3 bases and J lost 2 bases. Germline V lookup: CDR1 SGDLS, CDR2 YYNGEE. As DNA, the CDR3 is TGTGCCAGCAGCGGCCGAGTGGGACAGCATAACACTGAAGCTTTCTTT. This translates into CASSGRVGQHNTEAFF.

The V and J genes are TRBV6-5 and TRBJ2-1, with a weak D call TRBD2 (5 bases). CDR1 and CDR2 from the germline V gene are MNHEY and SVGAGI. The CDR3 is 13 residues long. V lost 0 bases to trimming and J lost 12 bases, with 12 bases between them. DNA for the CDR3: TGTGCCAGCAGTTACTCGGGGAGATATGGGCAGTTCTTC. Translated: CASSYSGRYGQFF.

The chain is built from TRBV7-6 and TRBJ2-5; 10 bases map to TRBD2. Germline trimming cut 1 base from V and 1 base from J; bases unmatched to any gene: 6. Germline V gene sequence: CDR1 SGHVS, CDR2 FNYEAQ. The CDR3 length is 17 residues. The CDR3 region is CASSLGLLAGTQETQYF. The CDR3 DNA reads TGTGCCAGCAGCTTAGGGCTACTAGCGGGAACCCAAGAGACCCAGTACTTC.

The chain has TRBV28 and TRBJ2-3; 12 bases are shared with TRBD2. J was trimmed by 4 bases and V by 2 bases; bases with no gene match: 1. This CDR3 region has 15 residues. Germline CDR1 is MDHEN and CDR2 is SYDVKM. In nucleotides, the CDR3 is TGTGCCAGCAGTTTACTAGCGGGGGGGCCAGATACGCAGTATTTT. It encodes CASSLLAGGPDTQYF.

The chain links TRBV19 to TRBJ1-5; TRBD1 matches 7 bases. The germline V gene encodes CDR1 LNHDA and CDR2 SQIVND (reference sequence). Unmatched junction bases numbered 9, after V lost 4 bases and J lost 6 bases. The length of the CDR3 is 15 residues. The CDR3 nucleotides read TGTGCCAGTAGTACTACAGGGGAAGGGCGTCAGCCCCAGCATTTT. Protein: CASSTTGEGRQPQHF.

The chain carries TRBV5-8 and TRBJ1-2, with TRBD1 matching over 8 bases. With V trimmed by 3 bases and J by 3 bases, 7 bases remained unmatched. Germline lookup yields CDR1 SGHTS and CDR2 YDEGEE. This CDR3 has 15 amino acids. The CDR3 sequence is CASSSGTGYHYGYTF. The CDR3 DNA follows: TGTGCCAGCAGCTCCGGGACAGGATATCACTATGGCTACACCTTC.

The rearrangement joins TRBV4-2 to TRBJ1-4; D might be TRBD1 (6 bases). The germline CDR1 and CDR2 sequences are LGHNA and YNFKEQ. The germline V and J ends were trimmed by 3 bases and 7 bases, with 15 bases remaining between them. The CDR3 loop spans 15 amino acids. The CDR3 loop reads CASSQGAGVLEKLFF. The CDR3 DNA reads TGTGCCAGCAGCCAGGGTGCAGGGGTCCTTGAAAAACTGTTTTTT.

This clone has just one count. The chain is built from TRBV5-8 and TRBJ1-2; tentative D call: TRBD1 (6 bases). The CDR3 length is 14 residues. The germline V and J ends were trimmed by 6 bases and 1 base, with 13 bases remaining between them. The germline V gene encodes CDR1 SGHTS and CDR2 YDEGEE. The CDR3 DNA reads TGTGCCAGCACTCCCGGACAGATTAACTATGGCTACACCTTC. Protein product: CASTPGQINYGYTF.

The V call is TRBV27, the J call TRBJ1-6; unclear D gene. Per germline, CDR1 MNHEY and CDR2 SMNVEV (reference sequence). The CDR3 has 14 residues. Between the trimmed V and J ends, which lost 6 bases and 7 bases, there was a span of 13 bases. The CDR3 loop is CASRMPVANSPLHF. The CDR3 DNA follows: TGTGCCAGCAGGATGCCGGTTGCAAATTCACCCCTCCACTTT.

The rearrangement joins TRBV29-1 to TRBJ2-7; TRBD1 aligns across 12 bases. The CDR3 is made up of 15 amino acids. V lost 4 bases, J lost 3 bases, and 7 bases stayed unmatched. Looked up from germline, CDR1 is SQVTM and CDR2 is ANQGSEA. The CDR3 protein is CSVAAGTGGFYEQYF. CDR3 sequence (DNA): TGCAGCGTTGCAGCCGGGACAGGGGGCTTCTACGAGCAGTACTTC.

This chain joins TRBV5-4 and TRBJ2-1; 13 bases are shared with TRBD2. The CDR3 covers 19 residues. V shed 0 bases and J 12 bases; nucleotides not matched to a gene: 18. Germline CDR1 SGHNT, CDR2 YYREEE (reference sequence). The CDR3 DNA is TGTGCCAGCAGCTTGGGACTAGCGGGAGGAGGGGGCTCCACTAGTGTGCAGTTCTTC. This sequence encodes CASSLGLAGGGGSTSVQFF.

The V call is TRBV5-6, the J call TRBJ2-4; 8 bases align to TRBD1. CDR1 and CDR2 (germline): SGHDT, YYEEEE. This CDR3 is built from 15 residues. V lost 3 bases, J lost 6 bases, and 8 bases stayed unmatched. The CDR3 spells CASSYRTGYGNIQYF. DNA for the CDR3: TGTGCCAGCAGCTACCGGACAGGGTACGGAAACATTCAGTACTTC.

The chain joins TRBV27 to TRBJ2-7; 7 bases line up with TRBD1. V lost 4 bases and J lost 5; bases outside the gene matches: 11. This CDR3 is built from 15 residues. CDR1 MNHEY and CDR2 SMNVEV come from the germline V gene (reference sequence). The CDR3 sequence: CASSSRQGRNDEQYF. The CDR3 bases are TGTGCCAGCAGTTCCCGACAGGGCAGGAATGACGAGCAGTACTTC.

This clone came up once. The CDR3: CASSTGVPTDTQYF. CDR3 nucleotides: TGTGCCAGCAGTACAGGGGTACCCACAGATACGCAGTATTTT. The rearrangement links TRBV6-1 to TRBJ2-3, with TRBD1 matching 7 bases. CDR3 length: 14 amino acids. The J segment lost 2 bases and the V segment lost 5 bases, leaving 4 bases of the junction unmatched. The germline CDR1 and CDR2 sequences are MNHNS and SASEGT.

The count of this clone is one. The V gene is TRBV30, the J gene TRBJ1-6; maybe TRBD1 (5 bases). The CDR3 is 15 residues long. Per germline, CDR1 GTSNPN and CDR2 SVGIG (reference sequence). Trimming took off 3 bases at V and 7 bases at J, with 16 bases between the two ends. The CDR3 here is CAWSRLDSLNSPLHF. CDR3 nucleotide sequence: TGTGCCTGGAGCCGCCTTGACAGCCTCAATTCACCCCTCCACTTT.

The genes are TRBV12-5 and TRBJ1-1, with a weak D call TRBD1 (5 bases). With 5 bases removed from V and 1 base from J, the gap between germline ends came to 8 bases. The CDR3 covers 13 residues. Germline V lookup: CDR1 LGHNT, CDR2 FRNRAP. CDR3 sequence: CASGPRENTEAFF. DNA of the CDR3: TGTGCTAGTGGTCCCAGGGAGAACACTGAAGCTTTCTTT. Together with reference TRBV12-5 and TRBJ1-1, the CDR3 gives the full variable domain: DARVTQTPRHKVTEMGQEVTMRCQPILGHNTVFWYRQTMMQGLELLAYFRNRAPLDDSGMPKDRFSAEMPDATLATLKIQPSEPRDSAVYFCASGPRENTEAFFGQGTRLTVV.

This chain joins TRBV25-1 and TRBJ1-1; D might be TRBD1 (5 bases). The V gene's germline CDR1 is MGHDK and CDR2 SYGVNS. With 3 bases removed from V and 4 bases from J, the gap between germline ends came to 12 bases. This CDR3 has 14 residues. The CDR3 region has the DNA TGTGCCAGCAGTGATGATCGGGGGTCCACTGAAGCTTTCTTT. This translates into CASSDDRGSTEAFF. The full variable domain, rest sourced from reference TRBV25-1 and TRBJ1-1, is EADIYQTPRYLVIGTGKKITLECSQTMGHDKMYWYQQDPGMELHLIHYSYGVNSTEKGDLSSESTVSRIRTEHFPLTLESARPSHTSQYLCASSDDRGSTEAFFGQGTRLTVV.

The chain links TRBV19 to TRBJ1-2, with unresolved D. The germline gives CDR1 LNHDA, CDR2 SQIVND (reference sequence). V lost 5 bases and J lost 5, with 18 bases in between. CDR3 length: 15 residues. The chain's CDR3 is CASSAQPIPRYGYTF. In nucleotides, the CDR3 is TGTGCCAGTAGTGCACAACCGATTCCTAGGTATGGCTACACCTTC.

V usage is TRBV5-1 and J usage is TRBJ1-4; D is perhaps TRBD1 (5 bases). Germline V gene sequence: CDR1 SGHRS, CDR2 YFSETQ. V was shortened by 4 bases and J by 7 bases, with 17 bases between the two germline ends. This CDR3 has 15 amino acids. CDR3 nucleotide sequence: TGCGCCAGCAGCAGGTTGGGGTCCCAGGGTGAAAAACTGTTTTTT. It yields the protein CASSRLGSQGEKLFF.

The rearrangement joins TRBV5-1 to TRBJ2-1; 14 bases fit TRBD2. The ends lost 5 bases at V and 9 bases at J; junction bases unmatched: 7. Germline CDR1 and CDR2: SGHRS and YFSETQ. The CDR3 has 15 residues. The CDR3 DNA sequence: TGCGCCAGCAGATTCGGGACTAGCGGGGGACTTGAGCAGTTCTTC. Protein sequence: CASRFGTSGGLEQFF.

The chain carries TRBV19 and TRBJ1-1, with 9 bases matching TRBD1. Germline trimming cut 7 bases from V and 9 bases from J; bases unmatched to any gene: 15. Germline V gene lookup returns CDR1 LNHDA and CDR2 SQIVND (reference sequence). The length of the CDR3 is 15 residues. The CDR3 DNA reads as TGTGCCAGTATACGGGACAGGGTCAATGAGGAACAAGCTTTCTTT. Protein sequence: CASIRDRVNEEQAFF. Full variable domain (missing parts from reference TRBV19 and TRBJ1-1): DGGITQSPKYLFRKEGQNVTLSCEQNLNHDAMYWYRQDPGQGLRLIYYSQIVNDFQKGDIAEGYSVSREKKESFPLTVTSAQKNPTAFYLCASIRDRVNEEQAFFGQGTRLTVV.

This clone was observed once. This chain connects TRBV6-5 to TRBJ2-5; TRBD1 might be the D (6 bases). V lost 2 bases to trimming and J lost 4 bases, with 11 bases between them. CDR1 MNHEY and CDR2 SVGAGI come from the germline V gene. The CDR3 length is 14 residues. This chain's CDR3 is CASSYNRAGETQYF. CDR3 nucleotide sequence: TGTGCCAGCAGTTACAACAGGGCGGGAGAGACCCAGTACTTC.